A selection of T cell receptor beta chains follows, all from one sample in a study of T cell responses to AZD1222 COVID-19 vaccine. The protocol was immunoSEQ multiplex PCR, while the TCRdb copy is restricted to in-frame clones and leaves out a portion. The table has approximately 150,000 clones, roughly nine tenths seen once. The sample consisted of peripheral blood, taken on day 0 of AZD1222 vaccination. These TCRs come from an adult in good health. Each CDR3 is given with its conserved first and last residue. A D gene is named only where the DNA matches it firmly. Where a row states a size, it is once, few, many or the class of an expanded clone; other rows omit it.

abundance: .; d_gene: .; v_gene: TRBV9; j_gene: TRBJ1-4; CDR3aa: CASSGGIGVRDEKLFF; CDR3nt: TGTGCCAGCAGCGGAGGGATCGGGGTAAGGGATGAAAAACTGTTTTTT
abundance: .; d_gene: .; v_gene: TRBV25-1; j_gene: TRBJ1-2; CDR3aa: CASSEPNSGGYTF; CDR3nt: TGTGCCAGCAGTGAACCCAATTCGGGTGGCTACACCTTC
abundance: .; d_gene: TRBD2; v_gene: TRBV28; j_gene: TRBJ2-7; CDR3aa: CASGGVNNEQYF; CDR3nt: TGTGCCAGCGGGGGGGTTAACAACGAGCAGTACTTC
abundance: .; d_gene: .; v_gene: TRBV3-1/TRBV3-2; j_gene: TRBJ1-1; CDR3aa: CASRQIDRNTEAFF; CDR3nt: TGTGCCAGCAGACAAATAGACAGGAACACTGAAGCTTTCTTT
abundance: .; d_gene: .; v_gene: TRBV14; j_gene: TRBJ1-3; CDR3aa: CASSQVVIRDPSGNTIYF; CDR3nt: TGTGCCAGCAGCCAAGTGGTTATTAGGGACCCCTCTGGAAACACCATATATTTT
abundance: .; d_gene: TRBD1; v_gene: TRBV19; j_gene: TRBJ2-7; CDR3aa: CASSPQGQGAYEQYF; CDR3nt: TGTGCCAGTAGCCCTCAAGGACAGGGGGCCTACGAGCAGTACTTC
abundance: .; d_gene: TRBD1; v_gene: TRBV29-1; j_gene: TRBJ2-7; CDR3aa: CSVVGQGHEQYF; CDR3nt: TGCAGCGTTGTAGGACAGGGGCACGAGCAGTACTTC
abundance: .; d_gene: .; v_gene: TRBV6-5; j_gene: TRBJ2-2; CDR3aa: CASSYPGAPGGELFF; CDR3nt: TGTGCCAGCAGTTACCCCGGGGCCCCGGGCGGGGAGCTGTTTTTT
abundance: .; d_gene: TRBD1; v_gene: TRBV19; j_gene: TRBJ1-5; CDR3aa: CASSMGRGQDQPQHF; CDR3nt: TGTGCCAGTAGTATGGGCAGGGGGCAGGATCAGCCCCAGCATTTT
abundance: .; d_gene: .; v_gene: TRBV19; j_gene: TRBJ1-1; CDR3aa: CASSNRLEAFF; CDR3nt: TGTGCCAGTAGTAACCGTCTAGAAGCTTTCTTT
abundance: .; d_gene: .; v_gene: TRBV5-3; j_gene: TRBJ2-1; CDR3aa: CARSLADRRGYEQFF; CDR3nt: TGTGCCAGAAGCTTGGCAGACAGGCGAGGTTATGAGCAGTTCTTC
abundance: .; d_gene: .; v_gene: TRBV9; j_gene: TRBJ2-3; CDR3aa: CASSVGVTVQSDTQYF; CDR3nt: TGTGCCAGCAGCGTAGGGGTGACGGTGCAATCAGATACGCAGTATTTT
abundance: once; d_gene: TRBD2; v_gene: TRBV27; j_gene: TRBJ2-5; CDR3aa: CASSLSAGGETQYF; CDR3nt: TGTGCCAGCAGTTTATCGGCCGGGGGGGAGACCCAGTACTTC
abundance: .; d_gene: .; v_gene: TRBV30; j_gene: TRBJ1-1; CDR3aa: CARREGEDSTEAFF; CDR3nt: TGTGCCCGACGGGAGGGCGAAGATAGCACTGAAGCTTTCTTT
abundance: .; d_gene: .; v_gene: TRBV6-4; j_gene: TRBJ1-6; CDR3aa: CASSMDGSDSPLHF; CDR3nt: TGTGCCAGCAGTATGGACGGGAGTGATTCACCCCTCCACTTT
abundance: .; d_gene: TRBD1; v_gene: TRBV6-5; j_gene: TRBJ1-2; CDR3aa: CATRTGGTYGYTF; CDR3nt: TGTGCCACCCGGACAGGCGGGACCTATGGCTACACCTTC
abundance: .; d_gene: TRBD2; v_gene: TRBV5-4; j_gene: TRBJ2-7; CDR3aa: CASSLVRFGGAHEQYF; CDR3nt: TGTGCCAGCAGCTTGGTTCGTTTCGGGGGGGCCCACGAGCAGTACTTC
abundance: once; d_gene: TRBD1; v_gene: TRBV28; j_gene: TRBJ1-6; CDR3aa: CASSLSGTGNSPLHF; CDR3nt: TGTGCCAGCAGTCTCTCCGGGACAGGGAATTCACCCCTCCACTTT
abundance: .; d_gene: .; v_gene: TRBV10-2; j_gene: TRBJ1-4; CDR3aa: CASSAVQGLREKLFF; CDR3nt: TGCGCCAGCAGCGCTGTTCAGGGGCTGCGCGAAAAACTGTTTTTT
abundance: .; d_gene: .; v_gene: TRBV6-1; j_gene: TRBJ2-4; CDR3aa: CASSEAAMVLAKNIQYF; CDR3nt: TGTGCCAGCAGTGAAGCTGCGATGGTTCTAGCCAAAAACATTCAGTACTTC
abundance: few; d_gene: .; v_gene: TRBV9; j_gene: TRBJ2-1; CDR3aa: CASSREVMGAFNEQFF; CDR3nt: TGTGCCAGCAGCAGGGAGGTCATGGGCGCGTTCAATGAGCAGTTCTTC
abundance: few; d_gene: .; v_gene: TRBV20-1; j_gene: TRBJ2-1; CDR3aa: CSASRGSRQFF; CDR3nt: TGCAGTGCTAGCCGGGGGTCCCGGCAGTTCTTC
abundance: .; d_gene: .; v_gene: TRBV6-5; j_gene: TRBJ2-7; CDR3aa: CASSKTREQYF; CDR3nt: TGTGCCAGCAGTAAGACGCGCGAGCAGTACTTC
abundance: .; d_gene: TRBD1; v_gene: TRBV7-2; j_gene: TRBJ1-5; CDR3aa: CASSLGGQDQPQHF; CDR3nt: TGTGCCAGCAGCTTAGGGGGACAGGATCAGCCCCAGCATTTT
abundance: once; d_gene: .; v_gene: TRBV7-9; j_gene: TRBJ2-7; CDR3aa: CASSHRVGYEQYF; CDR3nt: TGTGCCAGCAGTCACCGGGTCGGCTACGAGCAGTACTTC
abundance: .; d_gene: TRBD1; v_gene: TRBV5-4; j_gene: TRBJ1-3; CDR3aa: CASSFGQGAGNTIYF; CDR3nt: TGTGCCAGCAGCTTTGGACAGGGGGCTGGAAACACCATATATTTT
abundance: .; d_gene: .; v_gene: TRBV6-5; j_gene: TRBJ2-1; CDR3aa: CASSPGETYNEQFF; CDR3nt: TGTGCCAGCAGCCCGGGAGAAACCTACAATGAGCAGTTCTTC
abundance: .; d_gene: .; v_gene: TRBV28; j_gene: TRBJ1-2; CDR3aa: CASSLREQLGLYGYTF; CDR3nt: TGTGCCAGCAGTTTGAGGGAACAGCTAGGCCTTTATGGCTACACCTTC
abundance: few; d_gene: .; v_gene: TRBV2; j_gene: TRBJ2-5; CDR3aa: CASSDTRETQYF; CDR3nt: TGTGCCAGCAGTGATACCCGAGAGACCCAGTACTTC